This TCR beta chain was recovered during a study of identical twins. General study points: Researchers reported excess low generation probability among twin-shared out-of-frame alpha sequences. Invariant T cells like MAIT and iNKT could partly confound the zero-insertion analyses. With abundant cord blood beta clonotypes, insertions were fewer; memory repertoires showed no such pattern.

In the case of this clonotype: Its antigen is not known.

Trimming removed 0 bases at V and 8 bases at J, with 11 bases between. The CDR3 consists of 14 residues. Germline assignment: CDR1 SGHAT and CDR2 FQNNGV. Only healthy Caucasians were included as donors. TCRdb ran MiXCR on the 5' RACE reads and lists one entry per CDR3 protein. The table includes about 690,000 distinct CDR3 sequences, roughly 6.2% detected once. This TCR came from a man aged 18 to 30 in good health. The material sequenced was naive T cells sorted from blood. The gene calls are TRBV11-2 and TRBJ2-4; D call uncertain. The CDR3 loop is CASSLDPRGDIQYF. CDR3 DNA: TGTGCCAGCAGCTTAGATCCCAGAGGCGACATTCAGTACTTC.